Sequencing of this TCR beta chain was carried out in a study of shared clonotypes between healthy human individuals. The CDR3 runs 12 residues. The V and J ends lost 7 bases and 4 bases respectively, with 10 bases between them. Germline V gives CDR1 WSHSY, CDR2 SAAADI. Original handling: ImmunoSEQ supplied junction-only sequences lacking quality scores, so filtering was different. Libraries were prepared by immunoSEQ multiplex PCR; TCRdb keeps only in-frame clonotypes and omits some of them. V and J calls and clone size are as listed in that table; D and trimming were resolved from the DNA. Of roughly 2.4 million clones in the sample, nearly 97% were seen once.

The clonotype was recovered from a young man in good health. Sequences were obtained from naive CD4+ T cells sorted from blood. The subset is: CD45RA+ positively selected. The chain is built from TRBV10-2 and TRBJ1-2; D might be TRBD1 (5 bases). The chain's CDR3 is CASMGVLYGYTF. CDR3 bases: TGCGCCAGCATGGGGGTCCTCTATGGCTACACCTTC.